These 11 T cell receptor beta chains were sequenced from one sample in a study of regulatory T cells in long-lasting Graves disease. The time point is: newly diagnosed GD, antithyroid drugs for less than 3 months. Researchers made the TCR library from RNA that was extracted from PBMCs. Arm-PCR with iRepertoire HTBI primers amplified the CDR3 regions for these TCR beta libraries. From the multiplex PCR reads, TCRdb called clonotypes with MiXCR, one entry per CDR3 protein. The top ten clones hold roughly a tenth of a sample with hundreds of thousands of distinct CDR3 sequences, 13% of them seen once. These data also formed part of another study, on T cells in Graves' hyperthyroidism and ophthalmopathy.

Sequencing used peripheral blood mononuclear cells (PBMCs), obtained at new diagnosis, from a patient treated with antithyroid drugs. The receptors derive from a man aged 25 to 40 with Graves disease.

This clonotype was detected a few times. The V and J genes are TRBV7-9 and TRBJ1-1, with D maybe TRBD1 (5 bases). CDR3 length equals 14 residues. Trimming stripped 3 bases from V and 4 bases from J, with 12 bases between. Germline V gives CDR1 SEHNR, CDR2 FQNEAQ (reference sequence). CDR3 nucleotide sequence: TGTGCCAGCAGCTTGGGGGACGGGGGCACTGAAGCTTTCTTT. Protein: CASSLGDGGTEAFF.

This clonotype has just a few counts. The chain combines TRBV29-1 with TRBJ2-4; D remains unclear. This CDR3 spans 13 amino acids. Germline V lookup: CDR1 SQVTM, CDR2 ANQGSEA. With 5 bases removed from V and 3 bases from J, the gap between germline ends came to 11 bases. CDR3 region: CSVCDLGKNIQYF. For the CDR3, the DNA is TGCAGCGTTTGCGACTTGGGCAAAAACATTCAGTACTTC.

This clonotype came up many times. The rearrangement joins TRBV2 to TRBJ1-5, with unresolved D. This CDR3 region has 12 residues. In germline, CDR1 is SNHLY, CDR2 FYNNEI. V gave up 3 bases and J gave up 7 bases, with 7 bases separating them. This CDR3 reads CASSDPLQPQHF. CDR3 bases: TGTGCCAGCAGTGATCCCCTACAGCCCCAGCATTTT.

This clonotype occurred many times. CDR3 amino acids: CASSYTTFNQPQHF. CDR3 coding DNA: TGTGCCAGCAGTTATACAACGTTCAATCAGCCCCAGCATTTT. The chain uses TRBV6-9 and TRBJ1-5; D is unresolved. V was shortened by 2 bases and J by 3 bases, with 8 bases between the two germline ends. Germline assignment: CDR1 MNHGY and CDR2 SVAAGI. The CDR3 covers 14 residues.

This clonotype showed up many times. The V and J genes are TRBV28 and TRBJ1-3; D not certain. The length of the CDR3 is 16 residues. CDR1 and CDR2 from the germline V gene are MDHEN and SYDVKM. The DNA of the CDR3 is TGTGCTGGAAAGAAGGGCCCGGCGAGCTCTGGAAACACCATATATTTT. Its translation: CAGKKGPASSGNTIYF. Filled out from reference TRBV28 and TRBJ1-3, the complete variable domain reads DVKVTQSSRYLVKRTGEKVFLECVQDMDHENMFWYRQDPGLGLRLIYFSYDVKMKEKGDIPEGYSVSREKKERFSLILESASTNQTSMYLCAGKKGPASSGNTIYFGEGSWLTVV.

This clonotype was counted between two and nine times. This chain uses TRBV30 with TRBJ2-1; D is unresolved. Deletions cut 0 bases from V and 13 bases from J, with 10 bases between. Per the germline V gene, CDR1 is GTSNPN and CDR2 is SVGIG (reference sequence). This CDR3 comprises 11 residues. The CDR3 DNA sequence: TGTGCCTGGAGTGTAAAGATCCTTCAGTTCTTC. Protein product: CAWSVKILQFF.

This clonotype was detected only a few times. One base away lies a much larger clone, so this may be a sequencing read error. Here the CDR3 omits its conserved ending phenylalanine or tryptophan, so a read error is the likely source. The rearrangement uses TRBV2 and TRBJ2-1; D is uncertain. The CDR3 consists of 10 residues. V was shortened by 4 bases and J by 7 bases, with 2 bases between the two germline ends. Germline lookup yields CDR1 SNHLY and CDR2 FYNNEI. CDR3 region: CASSVNEQFS. Written as DNA, the CDR3 is TGTGCCAGCAGTGTGAATGAGCAGTTCTCC.

This clonotype came up a few times. The chain's CDR3 is CASSRDRRSQPQHF. CDR3 sequence (DNA): TGTGCCAGCAGCCGGGACCGACGATCTCAGCCCCAGCATTTT. V is TRBV7-2 and J is TRBJ1-5, with a tentative D call TRBD1 (5 bases). CDR3 length equals 14 residues. Looked up from germline, CDR1 is SGHTA and CDR2 is FQGNSA. The V gene lost 5 bases and the J gene lost 6 bases, with 14 bases spanning the gap.

This clonotype was observed a few times. The chain joins TRBV6-1 to TRBJ2-5, with a possible D match to TRBD1 (6 bases). This CDR3 contains 14 residues. V was clipped by 2 bases and J by 5 bases, with 12 bases between them. The germline V gene has CDR1 MNHNS and CDR2 SASEGT. CDR3 in DNA: TGTGCCAGCAGTGAAAGCAGGGGCCGGGAGACCCAGTACTTC. This codes for CASSESRGRETQYF.

This clonotype has at least ten counts. The rearrangement links TRBV12-3 or TRBV12-4 to TRBJ2-5; TRBD2 aligns across 10 bases. V gave up 6 bases and J gave up 5 bases; unmatched junction bases: 15. This CDR3 is built from 17 residues. CDR3 residues: CASSRSGRALFGETQYF. The CDR3, as DNA: TGTGCCAGCAGCAGAAGCGGGAGGGCCCTGTTTGGGGAGACCCAGTACTTC.

The V call is TRBV5-1, the J call TRBJ1-2, with 10 bases fitting TRBD1. Trimming removed 0 bases from V and 7 bases from J; junction bases left unmatched: 6. The CDR3 is 15 amino acids. Germline lookup yields CDR1 SGHRS and CDR2 YFSETQ. The CDR3 DNA reads as TGCGCCAGCAGCTTGGAGGGACAGGGGTTGCGTGGCTACACCTTC. Encoded protein: CASSLEGQGLRGYTF.